This T cell receptor (beta chain) stems from a study of CD8 T cells in ankylosing spondylitis (dated by TCRdb to about 2017). Describing the broader study: The study profiled T cell receptor beta repertoires in healthy donors and ankylosing spondylitis patients to find disease-linked TCR variants. Samples of peripheral blood were taken, and for ankylosing spondylitis patients, synovial fluid was collected as well. The full study cohort comprised around 25 ankylosing spondylitis patients and 85 to 120 healthy donors.

This clonotype has at least ten counts. Its binding antigen is unknown. Base qualities are not recorded, but no much larger clone differs from it by a single base. The germline V gene encodes CDR1 MDHEN and CDR2 SYDVKM. From cysteine to phenylalanine, the CDR3 is 15 amino acids long. The retained sequence is limited to the CDR3, 45 bases, with the frame set at the first base. Trimming takes 7 bases off V and 3 bases off J; junction bases not matched to a gene: 10. TCRdb lists the instrument as Illumina HiSeq 2500. TCR beta libraries were prepared by quantitative 5'-RACE with molecular barcodes. The authors' pipeline ran thus. To identify disease-linked TCR variants, a new computational method was used, one built on a probabilistic model of VDJ rearrangement. TCRdb reran the public reads through fastp at Q25 and MiXCR, keeping productive beta chains. Entries are consolidated by CDR3 protein sequence, retaining the most common genes and DNA. TCRdb's processing, not the authors' own work, is the source of the V and J calls. This sample gives 200,000 to 250,000 distinct CDR3 sequences in total; around 10% of them show up just once. Less than 7% of the sample is held by the ten biggest clonotypes.

Here is what the overall study found, with its caveats: The disease-linked clones showed a CD8+ phenotype and occurred at relatively low frequencies in peripheral blood. The disease-linked clones were reported as significantly enriched in matched synovial fluid samples from ankylosing spondylitis patients. Some motif variants were previously reported in synovial fluid and blood of reactive arthritis patients, suggesting common disease-initiation mechanisms. A TCR beta motif of 8 or 9 highly homologous amino acid variants appeared characteristic of blood from ankylosing spondylitis patients.

The clonotype was recovered from a male donor with ankylosing spondylitis or in good health (not recorded which). The chain is assembled from TRBV28 and TRBJ2-7; TRBD2 agrees with 9 junctional bases. Sequenced: blood, either unsorted or a sorted T cell fraction (not recorded which). Here the CDR3 is given as CASKAPGLALYEQYF. The nucleotides are TGTGCCAGCAAGGCCCCGGGACTAGCTCTCTACGAGCAGTACTTC.